Here is one T cell receptor beta chain with its context. Its antigen remains undetermined. Base qualities were left out, and no much larger clone turns up one base away. To prepare the library, the immunoSEQ multiplex PCR assay was applied. The clones in this table, taken by TCRdb from immuneACCESS, are in-frame only. Not every clone is retained; where verified, under half of the shortfall comes from an unresolved V gene, and the cause of the rest is unknown. Across this sample there are tens of thousands of clones, with around 87% seen only once. Jointly, the top ten make up over 9.5% of the sample. The sample is drawn from a study of control samples from healthy donors and cancer patients (dated by TCRdb to 2019 to 2021). From the cysteine up to the phenylalanine, the CDR3 has a length of 17 residues. Just the 51-base CDR3 DNA is kept, in frame starting at base 1.

This receptor was obtained from a woman in her sixties or seventies with lung cancer. The sample was PBMCs. Here the chain combines TRBV21-1 and TRBJ1-5; the table gives TRBD1 as D, unverified against the DNA. TRBV21-1 is a known pseudogene. The nucleotide sequence is given as TGTGCCAGCAGCAAAGCGCTTTTCAGGGGGCAAGATCAGCCCCAGCATTTT. This encodes CASSKALFRGQDQPQHF.